These T cell receptor beta chains were read from a single sample in a study of siplizumab effects on memory and regulatory T cells. Sequencing was performed with immunoSEQ multiplex PCR; in TCRdb, only in-frame clones are kept and a portion is missing. The table has fewer than 80,000 clones, about 92% seen once. The material sequenced was CD8+ T cells sorted from blood. The origin of the receptors is a human donor in good health. Each CDR3 is given with its conserved first and last residue. D genes are given only for firm matches. Size tells how often a clone was seen (once, few, many) or the class of an expanded clone, and some rows leave it out.

TRBJ2-7 | . | TRBV25-1 | TRBD1 | CASSDLRDRENDEQYF | TGTGCCAGCAGTGACCTCCGGGACAGGGAAAATGACGAGCAGTACTTC
TRBJ1-5 | . | TRBV5-6 | . | CASSLGGGQPQHF | TGTGCCAGCAGCTTGGGGGGAGGTCAGCCCCAGCATTTT
TRBJ2-1 | . | TRBV6-5 | . | CASSSSHEQFF | TGTGCCAGCAGTTCATCCCATGAGCAGTTCTTC
TRBJ2-2 | . | TRBV6-6 | . | CASIPQGTGELFF | TGTGCCAGCATTCCGCAGGGTACCGGGGAGCTGTTTTTT
TRBJ1-2 | . | TRBV11-2 | . | CASSLKAEPNYGYTF | TGTGCCAGCAGCTTAAAGGCAGAACCCAACTATGGCTACACCTTC
TRBJ2-3 | . | TRBV5-6 | . | CASSSPPSTDTQYF | TGTGCCAGCAGCTCGCCTCCGAGCACAGATACGCAGTATTTT
TRBJ2-3 | . | TRBV5-6 | . | CASSLYFQSTDTQYF | TGTGCCAGCAGCTTGTACTTCCAATCCACAGATACGCAGTATTTT
TRBJ2-1 | . | TRBV30 | TRBD2 | CAWTGGYNEQFF | TGTGCCTGGACGGGGGGCTACAATGAGCAGTTCTTC
TRBJ1-5 | . | TRBV6-1 | . | CASSEEGPDVLNQPQHF | TGTGCCAGCAGTGAGGAAGGGCCGGATGTCCTTAATCAGCCCCAGCATTTT
TRBJ1-1 | . | TRBV28 | . | CASKGDLNTEAFF | TGTGCCAGCAAGGGTGACTTGAACACTGAAGCTTTCTTT
TRBJ2-1 | . | TRBV20-1 | . | CSASVGNEQFF | TGCAGTGCTAGTGTGGGGAATGAGCAGTTCTTC
TRBJ2-3 | . | TRBV4-3 | . | CASSQDRGAPDTQYF | TGCGCCAGCAGCCAAGATCGGGGGGCCCCAGATACGCAGTATTTT
TRBJ2-3 | once | TRBV28 | . | CASSPQTGPRTDTQYF | TGTGCCAGCAGTCCCCAGACGGGGCCCCGCACAGATACGCAGTATTTT
TRBJ2-2 | . | TRBV27 | . | CASTSPYTGELFF | TGTGCCAGCACCTCGCCCTACACCGGGGAGCTGTTTTTT
TRBJ1-4 | . | TRBV19 | . | CASANEKLFF | TGTGCCTCAGCTAATGAAAAACTGTTTTTT
TRBJ2-7 | once | TRBV7-9 | . | CASSTSYEQYF | TGTGCCAGCAGCACATCCTACGAGCAGTACTTC